This record looks at one TCR beta chain sequence and its context. Sequence at one end of the junction differs from germline and may be a read error. The assay was immunoSEQ multiplex PCR, and TCRdb's table has in-frame clones only and misses some. The profile shows some 100,000 clones, around 90% of them singletons. The entry originates in a study of blood T cell repertoires in COVID-19. Study-wide context: The origin of the acute and convalescent COVID-19 samples was the United States, Italy and Spain.

Per the germline V gene, CDR1 is SNHLY and CDR2 is FYNNEI. This CDR3 is 14 amino acids long. Material for sequencing was peripheral blood. This sequence originates from a woman older than 75 with active COVID-19. This rearrangement joins TRBV2 to TRBJ1-1, with D hard to call. The CDR3 sequence: CASREGSVNTEAFF. CDR3 nucleotide sequence: TGTGCCAGCAGGGAAGGGTCGGTGAACACTGAAGCTTTCTTT.